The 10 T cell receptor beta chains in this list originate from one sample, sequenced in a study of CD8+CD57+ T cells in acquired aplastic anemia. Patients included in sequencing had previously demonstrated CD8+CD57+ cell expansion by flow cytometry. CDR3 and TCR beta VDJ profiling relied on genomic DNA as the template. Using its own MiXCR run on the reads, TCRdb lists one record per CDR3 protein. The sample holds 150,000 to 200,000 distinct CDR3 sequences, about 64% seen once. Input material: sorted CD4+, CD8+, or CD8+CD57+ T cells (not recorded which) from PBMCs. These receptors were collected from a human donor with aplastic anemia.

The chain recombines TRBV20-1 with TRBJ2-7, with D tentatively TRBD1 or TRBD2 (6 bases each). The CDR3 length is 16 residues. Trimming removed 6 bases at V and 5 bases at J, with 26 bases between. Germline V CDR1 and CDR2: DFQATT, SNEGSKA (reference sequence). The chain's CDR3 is CSATSMEQGLFDEQYF. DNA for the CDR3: TGCAGTGCGACCTCGATGGAACAGGGACTTTTTGACGAGCAGTACTTC.

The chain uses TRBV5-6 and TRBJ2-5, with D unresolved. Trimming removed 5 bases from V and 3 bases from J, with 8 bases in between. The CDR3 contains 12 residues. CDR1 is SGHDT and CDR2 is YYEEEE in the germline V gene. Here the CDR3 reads CASRIAKETQYF. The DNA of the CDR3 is TGTGCCAGCAGGATAGCCAAAGAGACCCAGTACTTC.

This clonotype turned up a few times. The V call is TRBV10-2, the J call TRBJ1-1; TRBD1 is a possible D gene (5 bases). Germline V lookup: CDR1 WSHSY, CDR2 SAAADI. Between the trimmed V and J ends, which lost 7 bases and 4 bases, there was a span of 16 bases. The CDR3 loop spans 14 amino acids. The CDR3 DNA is TGCGCCAGCACCCAGACGGGGGGGGGCACTGAAGCTTTCTTT. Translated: CASTQTGGGTEAFF.

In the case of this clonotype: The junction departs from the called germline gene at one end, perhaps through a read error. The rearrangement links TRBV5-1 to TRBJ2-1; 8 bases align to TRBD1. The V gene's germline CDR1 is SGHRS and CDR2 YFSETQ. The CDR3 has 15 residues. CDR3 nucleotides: TGTGCCAGCAGCTACAGGGACAGGAGTGATCCTGAGCAGTTCTTC. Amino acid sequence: CASSYRDRSDPEQFF.

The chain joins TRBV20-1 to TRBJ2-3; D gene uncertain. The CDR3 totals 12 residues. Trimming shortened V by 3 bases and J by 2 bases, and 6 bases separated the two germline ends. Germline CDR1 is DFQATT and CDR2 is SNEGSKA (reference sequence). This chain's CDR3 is CSASSNTDTQYF. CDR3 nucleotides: TGCAGTGCTAGCAGTAACACAGATACGCAGTATTTT.

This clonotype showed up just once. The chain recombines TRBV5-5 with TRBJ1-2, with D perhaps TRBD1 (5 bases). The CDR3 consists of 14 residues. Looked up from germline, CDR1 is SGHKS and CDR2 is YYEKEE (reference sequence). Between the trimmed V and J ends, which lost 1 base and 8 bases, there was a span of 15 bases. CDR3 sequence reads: CASSLTTGGGGYTF. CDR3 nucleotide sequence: TGTGCCAGCAGCTTGACAACTGGGGGAGGCGGCTACACCTTC.

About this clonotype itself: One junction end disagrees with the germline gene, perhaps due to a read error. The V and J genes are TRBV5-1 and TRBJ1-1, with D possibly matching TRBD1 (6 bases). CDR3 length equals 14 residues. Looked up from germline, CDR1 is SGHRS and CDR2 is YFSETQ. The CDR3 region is CASSLVQGPTEAFF. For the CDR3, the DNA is TGTGCCAGCAGCTTAGTACAGGGACCCACTGAAGCTTTCTTT.

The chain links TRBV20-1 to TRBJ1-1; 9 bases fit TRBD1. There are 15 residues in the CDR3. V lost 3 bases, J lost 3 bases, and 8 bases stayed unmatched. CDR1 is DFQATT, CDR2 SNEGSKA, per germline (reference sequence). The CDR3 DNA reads TGCAGTGCTAGCCGCGGGACAGGGAGGCACACTGAAGCTTTCTTT. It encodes CSASRGTGRHTEAFF.

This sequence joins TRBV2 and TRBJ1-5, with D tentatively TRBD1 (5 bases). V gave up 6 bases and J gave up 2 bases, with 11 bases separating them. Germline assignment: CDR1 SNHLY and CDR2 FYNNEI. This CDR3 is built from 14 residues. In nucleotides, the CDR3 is TGTGCCAGCAGCGGGACGGGAGGCAATCAGCCCCAGCATTTT. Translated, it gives CASSGTGGNQPQHF.

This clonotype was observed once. The CDR3 protein is CAISESRGRSIQETQYF. CDR3 sequence (DNA): TGTGCCATCAGTGAGTCACGGGGGCGATCAATCCAAGAGACCCAGTACTTC. V and J are TRBV10-3 and TRBJ2-5, with D perhaps TRBD1 or TRBD2 (6 bases each). Trimming removed 0 bases from V and 1 base from J, with 15 bases in between. The CDR3 is 17 amino acids. Germline CDR1 ENHRY, CDR2 SYGVKD.